A single sample is the source of the 23 T cell receptor beta chains below, sequenced in a study of blood T cell repertoires in COVID-19. Sequenced by immunoSEQ multiplex PCR; TCRdb stores in-frame clones only, minus some. The sample gives around 260,000 clones, about 80% of which show up once; roughly 10% is in the top ten. Source material: peripheral blood. The receptors here all came from a woman between 45 and 65 years old who had recovered from COVID-19.

The chain links TRBV19 to TRBJ2-3; a possible D gene is TRBD2 (5 bases). The CDR3 spans 16 residues. The V gene lost 4 bases and the J gene lost 4 bases, with 18 bases spanning the gap. Germline CDR1 LNHDA, CDR2 SQIVND (reference sequence). This CDR3 reads CASSTTGSAYSDTQYF. CDR3 bases: TGTGCCAGTAGTACCACGGGGTCCGCGTATTCAGATACGCAGTATTTT.

V gene TRBV12-3 or TRBV12-4 combines with J gene TRBJ2-2, with TRBD1 matching 7 bases. The CDR3 is made up of 13 amino acids. V was pared by 3 bases and J by 6 bases, with 1 base of the junction left unmatched. This CDR3 reads CASSLTGSGELFF. The DNA for the CDR3 is TGTGCCAGCAGTTTGACAGGGTCCGGGGAGCTGTTTTTT.

Remarks on this clone: Relative to the germline gene, one junction end is altered; a read error may explain this. V gene TRBV5-4 combines with J gene TRBJ1-1, with no clear D. This CDR3 comprises 17 residues. Germline assignment: CDR1 SGHNT and CDR2 YYREEE (reference sequence). CDR3 sequence: CASSLVASSVLNTEAFF. In nucleotides, the CDR3 is TGTGCCAGCAGTTTGGTTGCATCGTCAGTTCTGAACACTGAAGCTTTCTTT. The full variable domain, its missing parts supplied by reference TRBV5-4 and TRBJ1-1, is ETGVTQSPTHLIKTRGQQVTLRCSSQSGHNTVSWYQQALGQGPQFIFQYYREEENGRGNFPPRFSGLQFPNYSSELNVNALELDDSALYLCASSLVASSVLNTEAFFGQGTRLTVV.

This chain joins TRBV7-2 and TRBJ2-1; D gene ambiguous. This CDR3 is 12 amino acids long. The V end lost 1 base, the J end lost 7 bases, and 5 bases lay between the germline ends. Germline CDR1 SGHTA, CDR2 FQGNSA. CDR3 in amino acids: CASSLVGNEQFF. CDR3 DNA sequence: TGTGCCAGCAGCTTAGTCGGGAATGAGCAGTTCTTC.

The chain recombines TRBV27 with TRBJ2-2; the match to TRBD2 covers 7 bases. Germline V gene lookup returns CDR1 MNHEY and CDR2 SMNVEV (reference sequence). V lost 3 bases and J lost 4; bases outside the gene matches: 11. The CDR3 extends over 17 amino acids. CDR3 region: CASSFVGLAALTGELFF. Here the CDR3 DNA reads TGTGCCAGCAGTTTTGTTGGGCTAGCGGCCCTCACCGGGGAGCTGTTTTTT.

This clone was observed a single time. The J gene is TRBJ2-2, the V gene TRBV30, with D maybe TRBD1 (5 bases). CDR1 is GTSNPN and CDR2 is SVGIG in the germline V gene (reference sequence). This CDR3 is 14 amino acids long. Trimming left V 0 bases short and J 0 bases short, with 5 bases between. This CDR3 reads CAWSVGANTGELFF. For the CDR3, the DNA is TGTGCCTGGAGTGTAGGGGCGAACACCGGGGAGCTGTTTTTT.

The chain links TRBV5-1 to TRBJ2-3; 15 nucleotides match TRBD2. Germline V gives CDR1 SGHRS, CDR2 YFSETQ. V gave up 3 bases and J gave up 2 bases; unmatched junction bases: 7. The length of the CDR3 is 18 residues. CDR3 in amino acids: CASSSGTSGGTPTDTQYF. The CDR3 DNA reads as TGCGCCAGCAGCTCGGGGACTAGCGGGGGGACTCCCACAGATACGCAGTATTTT.

This clone was counted a single time. This chain links TRBV27 with TRBJ1-1, with 9 bases fitting TRBD1. Germline V gene lookup returns CDR1 MNHEY and CDR2 SMNVEV (reference sequence). The CDR3 contains 13 residues. V was pared by 6 bases and J by 6 bases, with 5 bases of the junction left unmatched. The CDR3 sequence is CASRGQGRAEAFF. The CDR3 DNA follows: TGTGCCAGCAGGGGACAGGGACGGGCTGAAGCTTTCTTT.

This chain uses TRBV10-1 with TRBJ1-1, with 8 bases identical to TRBD1. Germline CDR1 is WNHNN and CDR2 is SYGVQD (reference sequence). This CDR3 comprises 14 residues. The junction had 6 bases not matched to a gene; V was cut back by 6 bases and J by 3 bases. CDR3 residues: CASSEDRGYTEAFF. The CDR3 DNA reads as TGCGCCAGCAGCGAAGACAGGGGTTACACTGAAGCTTTCTTT.

The chain has TRBV19 and TRBJ1-1; a possible D gene is TRBD1 (5 bases). V gave up 3 bases and J gave up 4 bases, with 15 bases separating them. CDR3 length: 15 residues. The germline V gene encodes CDR1 LNHDA and CDR2 SQIVND (reference sequence). CDR3 in DNA: TGTGCCAGTAGTATTGGGGGGAGCCTCGGCACTGAAGCTTTCTTT. Translation: CASSIGGSLGTEAFF.

This clone was seen only a few times. This chain joins TRBV19 and TRBJ1-2, with D possibly TRBD1 on 6 matching bases. Trimming pared 11 bases from V and 6 bases from J, leaving 19 bases between. CDR3 size: 13 residues. The germline V gene has CDR1 LNHDA and CDR2 SQIVND (reference sequence). CDR3: CAGSTIQGDGYTF. In DNA form, the CDR3 reads TGTGCCGGGTCCACCATACAGGGTGATGGCTACACCTTC.

The chain joins TRBV5-1 to TRBJ1-1; 7 bases agree with TRBD1. Germline lookup yields CDR1 SGHRS and CDR2 YFSETQ. CDR3 length: 16 amino acids. With 4 bases clipped from V and 5 bases from J, the junction kept 14 bases outside the gene matches. This CDR3 reads CASSPDRAIRGTEAFF. Written as DNA, the CDR3 is TGCGCCAGCAGCCCCGACAGGGCCATCAGGGGGACTGAAGCTTTCTTT.

This rearrangement joins TRBV7-2 to TRBJ2-2; D may be TRBD1 (6 bases). Germline loops: CDR1 SGHTA, CDR2 FQGNSA. The CDR3 runs 15 residues. V was shortened by 1 base and J by 4 bases, with 10 bases between the two germline ends. The CDR3 loop reads CASSLGRGRTGELFF. The CDR3 DNA reads TGTGCCAGCAGCTTAGGCAGGGGCCGCACCGGGGAGCTGTTTTTT. Full variable domain (rest looked up from reference TRBV7-2 and TRBJ2-2): GAGVSQSPSNKVTEKGKDVELRCDPISGHTALYWYRQSLGQGLEFLIYFQGNSAPDKSGLPSDRFSAERTGGSVSTLTIQRTQQEDSAVYLCASSLGRGRTGELFFGEGSRLTVL.

J is TRBJ2-6 and V is TRBV28; D may be TRBD2 (7 bases). CDR1 is MDHEN and CDR2 is SYDVKM in the germline V gene. The V gene lost 4 bases and the J gene lost 2 bases, with 12 bases spanning the gap. This CDR3 spans 16 amino acids. CDR3 in amino acids: CASSSQGGAGANVLTF. The CDR3 DNA reads as TGTGCCAGCAGTTCTCAAGGGGGGGCTGGGGCCAACGTCCTGACTTTC.

The rearrangement joins TRBV3-1 (or the pseudogene TRBV3-2) to TRBJ2-1; 11 positions agree with TRBD1. Germline assignment: CDR1 LGHDT and CDR2 YNNKEL (reference sequence). J was trimmed by 2 bases and V by 3 bases; bases with no gene match: 9. This CDR3 spans 18 amino acids. CDR3 sequence reads: CASSHPPGQGGPYNEQFF. The CDR3 region has the DNA TGTGCCAGCAGCCATCCCCCGGGACAGGGGGGCCCCTACAATGAGCAGTTCTTC.

The chain employs TRBV27 and TRBJ2-7; 7 nucleotides align to TRBD1. This CDR3 is built from 12 residues. Germline V lookup: CDR1 MNHEY, CDR2 SMNVEV (reference sequence). J gave up 5 bases and V 6 bases, and 4 bases lay outside the gene matches. The CDR3 spells CASRTGTNEQYF. The CDR3 DNA reads as TGTGCCAGCAGGACAGGGACGAACGAGCAGTACTTC.

The chain combines TRBV7-9 with TRBJ2-7, with 10 bases identical to TRBD1. Germline lookup yields CDR1 SEHNR and CDR2 FQNEAQ (reference sequence). The V gene end was trimmed by 7 bases and the J gene end by 2 bases; junction bases not matched to a gene: 5. There are 14 residues in the CDR3. CDR3 residues: CASTLGQGPYEQYF. CDR3 nucleotide sequence: TGTGCCAGCACCCTGGGACAGGGGCCCTACGAGCAGTACTTC. Full variable domain (outside the CDR3, taken from reference TRBV7-9 and TRBJ2-7): DTGVSQNPRHKITKRGQNVTFRCDPISEHNRLYWYRQTLGQGPEFLTYFQNEAQLEKSRLLSDRFSAERPKGSFSTLEIQRTEQGDSAMYLCASTLGQGPYEQYFGPGTRLTVT.

This chain's CDR3 is CASSTPWGGSYEQYF. CDR3 nucleotide sequence: TGTGCCAGCAGTACCCCCTGGGGGGGAAGCTACGAGCAGTACTTC. The genes are TRBV28 and TRBJ2-7; 7 nucleotides line up with TRBD2. Per the germline V gene, CDR1 is MDHEN and CDR2 is SYDVKM. This CDR3 region has 15 residues. V shed 5 bases, J shed 3 bases, and the junction held 10 bases outside the gene matches.

The gene calls are TRBV19 and TRBJ1-6; no reliable D call. Deletions cut 4 bases from V and 1 base from J, with 8 bases between. The germline gives CDR1 LNHDA, CDR2 SQIVND (reference sequence). This CDR3 has 15 residues. CDR3 residues: CASSTEGSYNSPLHF. The CDR3 bases are TGTGCCAGTAGTACCGAGGGATCCTATAATTCACCCCTCCACTTT.

This sequence joins TRBV27 and TRBJ1-4; 7 bases align to TRBD1. Germline CDR1 is MNHEY and CDR2 is SMNVEV (reference sequence). The V and J ends lost 6 bases and 5 bases, in that order; junction bases with no gene match: 6. The length of the CDR3 is 14 residues. CDR3 sequence: CASSRQGQNEKLFF. CDR3 DNA sequence: TGTGCCAGCAGCCGACAGGGTCAGAATGAAAAACTGTTTTTT. The variable domain in full, completed from reference TRBV27 and TRBJ1-4, reads EAQVTQNPRYLITVTGKKLTVTCSQNMNHEYMSWYRQDPGLGLRQIYYSMNVEVTDKGDVPEGYKVSRKEKRNFPLILESPSPNQTSLYFCASSRQGQNEKLFFGSGTQLSVL.

This clone was found a few times. The chain joins TRBV6-5 to TRBJ2-1; TRBD1 matches 11 bases. The ends lost 2 bases at V and 8 bases at J; junction bases unmatched: 5. The V gene's germline CDR1 is MNHEY and CDR2 SVGAGI. The CDR3 consists of 15 residues. The CDR3 DNA reads as TGTGCCAGCAGTTACAAGGGGACAGGGGGGTATGAGCAGTTCTTC. Amino acid sequence: CASSYKGTGGYEQFF.

The gene calls are TRBV7-2 and TRBJ1-1; D ambiguous. V shed 2 bases and J shed 5 bases, with 12 bases lying between them. CDR1 and CDR2 from the germline V gene are SGHTA and FQGNSA. The CDR3 runs 14 residues. CDR3 residues: CASSLPPGWTEAFF. The CDR3 bases are TGTGCCAGCAGCTTACCCCCGGGGTGGACTGAAGCTTTCTTT.

J is TRBJ2-7 and V is TRBV10-3; 7 bases fit TRBD2. This CDR3 contains 16 residues. The V gene end was trimmed by 3 bases and the J gene end by 2 bases; junction bases not matched to a gene: 10. CDR1 is ENHRY, CDR2 SYGVKD, per germline. Here the CDR3 DNA reads TGTGCCATCAGTGAAAGAGGGCGGGGGAAACCCTACGAGCAGTACTTC. As protein: CAISERGRGKPYEQYF.